The subject of this entry is one TCR beta chain. Its antigen is still unknown. The ends were cut back, 5 bases at V and 1 base at J, with 20 bases in the middle. This CDR3 has 17 amino acids. Germline V gene sequence: CDR1 SGHRS, CDR2 YFSETQ. The record originates from a study of cytomegalovirus exposure and HLA in healthy donors. 60 Vbeta and 13 Jbeta primers were used in PCR. Generated by immunoSEQ multiplex PCR, the TCRdb table keeps only in-frame clones and is missing some. The sample lists some 150,000 clones; about 78% were seen once. Overall study results and limits: A later analysis found common viral pathogens apparently linked to several of the most significant clusters. A later look showed TCR association rates differing by HLA locus, highest for DRB1 and lowest for HLA-C. The authors assumed roughly uniform sequencing depth across donors for presence/absence analyses.

The clonotype was recovered from a man aged 40-49 years in good health and CMV-seropositive. Sequencing was performed on PBMCs. The genes are TRBV5-1 and TRBJ2-3; D gene ambiguous. The CDR3 reads CASSSTQSSPGTDTQYF. CDR3 bases: TGCGCCAGCAGTTCTACCCAATCCTCGCCTGGCACAGATACGCAGTATTTT. Combining the CDR3 with reference TRBV5-1 and TRBJ2-3 gives the whole variable domain KAGVTQTPRYLIKTRGQQVTLSCSPISGHRSVSWYQQTPGQGLQFLFEYFSETQRNKGNFPGRFSGRQFSNSRSEMNVSTLELGDSALYLCASSSTQSSPGTDTQYFGPGTRLTVL.